This T cell receptor (beta chain) stems from a study of blood T cells in healthy people across ages. This CDR3 spans 15 amino acids. To note about this clonotype: What it recognizes is unknown.

Then a second PCR, running about 6 to 11 cycles, was carried out with a sample-barcoded 5' primer and a J-beta primer mix. Each CDR3 protein gets one entry after TCRdb re-called the 5' RACE reads with MiXCR. The profile shows about 830,000 distinct CDR3 sequences, 55% to 65% of them singletons. Study findings and constraints: Since the PBMCs were unsorted, naive and antigen-experienced cells could not be conclusively compared.

The source material was blood. This clonotype was obtained from a man aged 25-45 years in good health. The genes are TRBV12-3 or TRBV12-4 and TRBJ2-4; D not resolved. Judging by the DNA end, TRBJ2-7 fits better; the J call may be wrong. CDR3 loop: CASTPSGGTFLEQYF. CDR3 nucleotides: TGTGCCAGCACCCCCTCGGGCGGAACATTCCTCGAGCAGTACTTC.